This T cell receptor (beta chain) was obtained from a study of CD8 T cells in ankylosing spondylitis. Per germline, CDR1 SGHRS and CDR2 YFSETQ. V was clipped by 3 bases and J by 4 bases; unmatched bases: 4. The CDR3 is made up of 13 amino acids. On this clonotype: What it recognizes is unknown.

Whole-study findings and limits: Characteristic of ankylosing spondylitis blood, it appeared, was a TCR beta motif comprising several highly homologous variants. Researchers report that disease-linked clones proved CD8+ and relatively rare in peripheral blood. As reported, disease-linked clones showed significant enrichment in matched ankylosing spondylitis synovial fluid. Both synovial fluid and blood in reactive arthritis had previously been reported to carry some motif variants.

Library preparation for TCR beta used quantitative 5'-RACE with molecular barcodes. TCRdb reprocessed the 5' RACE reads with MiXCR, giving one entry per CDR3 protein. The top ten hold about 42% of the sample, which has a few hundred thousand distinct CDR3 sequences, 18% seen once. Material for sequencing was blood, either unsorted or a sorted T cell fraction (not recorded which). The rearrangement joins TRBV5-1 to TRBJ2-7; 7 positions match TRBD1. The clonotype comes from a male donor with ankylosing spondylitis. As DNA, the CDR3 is TGCGCCAGCAGCTACACAGGGGATTACGAGCAGTACTTC. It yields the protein CASSYTGDYEQYF.